The 22 T cell receptor beta chains below were found in one sample sequenced in a study of control samples from healthy donors and cancer patients. TCRdb's copy holds only in-frame clones and misses some; the assay was immunoSEQ multiplex PCR. The table includes 70,000 or so clones, under 90% detected once. The sequenced sample was PBMCs. These receptors were collected from a man in his fifties or sixties with lung cancer.

The chain has TRBV23-1 and TRBJ2-5, with 7 bases identical to TRBD1. TRBV23-1 is assigned to the ORF class and has an uncertain function. With 2 bases clipped from V and 5 bases from J, the junction kept 8 bases outside the gene matches. This CDR3 comprises 15 residues. CDR3 loop: CASSQKRGLAETQYF. The CDR3 DNA sequence: TGCGCCAGCAGTCAAAAAAGGGGGCTCGCGGAGACCCAGTACTTC.

The rearrangement joins TRBV3-1 (or the pseudogene TRBV3-2) to TRBJ2-1; 9 bases match TRBD2. J gave up 10 bases and V 2 bases, and 6 bases lay outside the gene matches. This CDR3 has 14 amino acids. Germline assignment: CDR1 LGHDT and CDR2 YNNKEL (reference sequence). Written as DNA, the CDR3 is TGTGCCAGCAGCCAACTAGCGGGGATTTGGGAGCAGTTCTTC. Its protein is CASSQLAGIWEQFF.

The V and J genes are TRBV10-3 and TRBJ2-3, with D possibly TRBD2 on 6 matching bases. Between the trimmed V and J ends, which lost 3 bases and 3 bases, there was a span of 10 bases. This CDR3 has 14 amino acids. CDR1 and CDR2 (germline): ENHRY, SYGVKD. The CDR3: CAISELTRTDTQYF. In DNA form, the CDR3 reads TGTGCCATCAGTGAATTGACTAGAACAGATACGCAGTATTTT.

This chain uses TRBV5-1 with TRBJ2-5; D may be TRBD2 (6 bases). Germline-derived CDR1 and CDR2 are SGHRS and YFSETQ. The CDR3 spans 15 residues. Trimming left V 1 base short and J 2 bases short, with 12 bases between. The CDR3 is CASSLMGGVQETQYF. Here the CDR3 DNA reads TGCGCCAGCAGCTTGATGGGCGGGGTGCAAGAGACCCAGTACTTC. The full variable domain, rest sourced from reference TRBV5-1 and TRBJ2-5, is KAGVTQTPRYLIKTRGQQVTLSCSPISGHRSVSWYQQTPGQGLQFLFEYFSETQRNKGNFPGRFSGRQFSNSRSEMNVSTLELGDSALYLCASSLMGGVQETQYFGPGTRLLVL.

The chain joins TRBV15 to TRBJ2-1; TRBD1 is a possible D gene (6 bases). Germline CDR1 reads LNHNV; CDR2 reads YYDKDF (reference sequence). This CDR3 region has 13 residues. V was shortened by 1 base and J by 6 bases, with 7 bases between the two germline ends. The CDR3 here is CATSRGQANEQFF. The CDR3 DNA reads as TGTGCCACCAGCAGAGGACAGGCCAATGAGCAGTTCTTC.

This chain connects TRBV14 to TRBJ1-2; D perhaps matches TRBD1 (5 bases). Germline-derived CDR1 and CDR2 are SGHDN and FVKESK. V was clipped by 1 base and J by 5 bases, with 11 bases between them. The length of the CDR3 is 14 residues. The CDR3 region has the DNA TGTGCCAGCAGCCAAGTGAGGGGAGGGTATGGCTACACCTTC. Its protein product is CASSQVRGGYGYTF.

This sequence joins TRBV6-1 and TRBJ2-6; no reliable D call. V was cut by 4 bases and J by 0 bases, with 10 bases left in between. This CDR3 region has 16 residues. Germline assignment: CDR1 MNHNS and CDR2 SASEGT. The CDR3: CASSVSVYSGANVLTF. The CDR3 nucleotides are TGTGCCAGCAGTGTATCGGTCTACTCTGGGGCCAACGTCCTGACTTTC.

The chain couples TRBV30 to TRBJ1-6; perhaps TRBD1 as D (5 bases). V was cut by 1 base and J by 7 bases, with 14 bases left in between. CDR1 is GTSNPN, CDR2 SVGIG, per germline (reference sequence). The CDR3 spans 15 residues. CDR3 protein: CAWSATQGTNSPLHF. CDR3 nucleotide sequence: TGTGCCTGGAGTGCGACCCAGGGAACCAATTCACCCCTCCACTTT. Full variable domain (outside the CDR3, taken from reference TRBV30 and TRBJ1-6): SQTIHQWPATLVQPVGSPLSLECTVEGTSNPNLYWYRQAAGRGLQLLFYSVGIGQISSEVPQNLSASRPQDRQFILSSKKLLLSDSGFYLCAWSATQGTNSPLHFGNGTRLTVT.

This clone showed up many times. V is TRBV5-1 and J is TRBJ1-3; no reliable D call. The germline V gene has CDR1 SGHRS and CDR2 YFSETQ. V lost 1 base, J lost 4 bases, and 12 bases lay in between. This CDR3 comprises 15 residues. The chain's CDR3 is CASSLQEGEGNTIYF. The CDR3 DNA is TGCGCCAGCAGCTTGCAGGAGGGTGAGGGAAACACCATATATTTT.

The rearrangement links TRBV25-1 to TRBJ2-2; 9 bases line up with TRBD1. Per the germline V gene, CDR1 is MGHDK and CDR2 is SYGVNS. The CDR3 is made up of 18 amino acids. V was pared by 5 bases and J by 7 bases, with 17 bases of the junction left unmatched. The CDR3 is CASSTPPTRTGAGGELFF. The CDR3 nucleotides are TGTGCCAGCAGTACCCCCCCAACTCGGACAGGGGCGGGCGGGGAGCTGTTTTTT.

This clone showed up just once. This chain links TRBV5-1 with TRBJ1-1, with D tentatively TRBD1 (5 bases). V dropped 2 bases and J dropped 4 bases, with 15 bases sitting between them. This CDR3 has 15 amino acids. The V gene's germline CDR1 is SGHRS and CDR2 YFSETQ. CDR3 amino acids: CASSFPGTRGTEAFF. CDR3 sequence (DNA): TGCGCCAGCAGCTTTCCAGGGACCCGCGGCACTGAAGCTTTCTTT.

J is TRBJ2-7 and V is TRBV5-1; tentative D call: TRBD1 (5 bases). With 0 bases removed from V and 0 bases from J, the gap between germline ends came to 19 bases. This CDR3 has 18 amino acids. CDR1 is SGHRS, CDR2 YFSETQ, per germline. CDR3 nucleotide sequence: TGCGCCAGCAGCTTGGTAGGCGGTGGCAGCGACAGCTCCTACGAGCAGTACTTC. It yields the protein CASSLVGGGSDSSYEQYF. Full variable domain (missing parts from reference TRBV5-1 and TRBJ2-7): KAGVTQTPRYLIKTRGQQVTLSCSPISGHRSVSWYQQTPGQGLQFLFEYFSETQRNKGNFPGRFSGRQFSNSRSEMNVSTLELGDSALYLCASSLVGGGSDSSYEQYFGPGTRLTVT.

V is TRBV18 and J is TRBJ2-7, with 10 bases that match TRBD1. CDR1 KGHSH and CDR2 LQKENI come from the germline V gene. The CDR3 has 14 residues. V trimming: 2 bases; J trimming: 5 bases; junction bases outside the gene matches: 3. The CDR3 DNA is TGTGCCAGCTCACCAGACAGGGGGCGCAACGAGCAGTACGTC. Its protein is CASSPDRGRNEQYV.

The chain couples TRBV15 to TRBJ1-4; maybe TRBD1 (5 bases). CDR3 length: 14 residues. Deletions cut 6 bases from V and 7 bases from J, with 15 bases between. The germline V gene encodes CDR1 LNHNV and CDR2 YYDKDF (reference sequence). CDR3 nucleotides: TGTGCCACCAGAGGGCCCAGGGAAGCTGAAAAACTGTTTTTT. Translation: CATRGPREAEKLFF.

CDR3 in amino acids: CASSAQGATYGYTF. In nucleotides, the CDR3 is TGTGCCAGCAGTGCCCAGGGGGCCACCTATGGCTACACCTTC. V and J are TRBV2 and TRBJ1-2; 8 nucleotides line up with TRBD1. The trim removed 4 bases at V and 4 bases at J, leaving 5 bases unmatched. The CDR3 contains 14 residues. CDR1 is SNHLY and CDR2 is FYNNEI in the germline V gene.

V gene TRBV24-1 combines with J gene TRBJ2-3, with 9 nucleotides matching TRBD1. The CDR3 is 14 residues long. Trimming removed 4 bases from V and 3 bases from J; junction bases left unmatched: 1. Germline assignment: CDR1 KGHDR and CDR2 SFDVKD. The CDR3 region is CATSEQGATDTQYF. The CDR3, as DNA: TGTGCCACCAGTGAACAGGGGGCAACAGATACGCAGTATTTT.

CDR3 region: CASSLEGGPGDSPLHF. The CDR3 coding sequence is TGCGCCAGCAGCTTGGAGGGTGGCCCCGGGGATTCACCCCTCCACTTT. The chain carries TRBV5-1 and TRBJ1-6; no clear D gene. The V and J ends lost 0 bases and 8 bases respectively, with 15 bases between them. CDR1 and CDR2 from the germline V gene are SGHRS and YFSETQ. The CDR3 has 16 amino acids.

The chain joins TRBV7-2 to TRBJ2-7; 7 bases align to TRBD1. The junction had 2 bases not matched to a gene; V was cut back by 2 bases and J by 1 base. The CDR3 runs to 14 residues. Germline values: CDR1 SGHTA, CDR2 FQGNSA. Here the CDR3 DNA reads TGTGCCAGCAGCTTAAAGGGACAGTCCTACGAGCAGTACGTC. As protein: CASSLKGQSYEQYV.

The chain's CDR3 is CASSGGQGIDYGYTF. CDR3 nucleotide sequence: TGCGCCAGCAGCGGGGGACAGGGAATTGACTATGGCTACACCTTC. The chain recombines TRBV5-1 with TRBJ1-2; 9 nucleotides line up with TRBD1. The CDR3 covers 15 residues. Germline V gene data show CDR1 as SGHRS and CDR2 as YFSETQ. With V trimmed by 4 bases and J by 3 bases, 7 bases remained unmatched.

This clone was recorded only once. V and J are TRBV5-4 and TRBJ2-3, with TRBD2 matching 12 bases. CDR1 and CDR2 from the germline V gene are SGHNT and YYREEE (reference sequence). V shed 4 bases and J 0 bases; nucleotides not matched to a gene: 3. The CDR3 is 16 amino acids. The CDR3 nucleotides read TGTGCCAGCAGCAAAGGACTAGCGGGGAGCACAGATACGCAGTATTTT. Its translation: CASSKGLAGSTDTQYF.

The chain uses TRBV6-6 and TRBJ1-1, with 9 bases aligning to TRBD1. CDR3 length: 16 residues. V trimming: 6 bases; J trimming: 2 bases; junction bases outside the gene matches: 10. Germline loops: CDR1 MNHNY, CDR2 SVGAGI (reference sequence). CDR3 DNA: TGTGCCAGCAGGTCTACAGGGGGCGAATTCAACACTGAAGCTTTCTTT. This codes for CASRSTGGEFNTEAFF.

This chain links TRBV9 with TRBJ1-1; D gene unclear. V lost 0 bases to trimming and J lost 2 bases, with 8 bases between them. Per germline, CDR1 SGDLS and CDR2 YYNGEE. The CDR3 is made up of 14 amino acids. CDR3 sequence (DNA): TGTGCCAGCAGCGTAGTGAACTATAACACTGAAGCTTTCTTT. It yields the protein CASSVVNYNTEAFF. The full variable domain, with the rest looked up from reference TRBV9 and TRBJ1-1, is DSGVTQTPKHLITATGQRVTLRCSPRSGDLSVYWYQQSLDQGLQFLIQYYNGEERAKGNILERFSAQQFPDLHSELNLSSLELGDSALYFCASSVVNYNTEAFFGQGTRLTVV.